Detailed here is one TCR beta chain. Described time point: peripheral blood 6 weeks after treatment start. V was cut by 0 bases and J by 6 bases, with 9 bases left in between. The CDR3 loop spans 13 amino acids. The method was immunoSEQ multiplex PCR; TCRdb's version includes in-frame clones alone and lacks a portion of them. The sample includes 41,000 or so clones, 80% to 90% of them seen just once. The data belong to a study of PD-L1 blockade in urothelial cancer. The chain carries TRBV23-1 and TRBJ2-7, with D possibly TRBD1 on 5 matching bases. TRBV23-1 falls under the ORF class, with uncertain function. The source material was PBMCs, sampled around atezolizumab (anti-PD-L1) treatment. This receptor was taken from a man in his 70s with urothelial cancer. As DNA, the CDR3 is TGCGCCAGCAGTCAATCGGGGCCCCTCGAGCAGTACTTC. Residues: CASSQSGPLEQYF.